Below are 13 T cell receptor beta chains sequenced from a single sample in a study of OX40 agonist ivuxolimab in advanced cancers. Profiling relied on immunoSEQ multiplex PCR, and the TCRdb table lists in-frame clones only, not all of them. The data contain 70,000 to 95,000 clones, roughly 83% of them singletons. Sequencing used CD4+ or CD8+ T cells sorted from blood, obtained in a trial of the OX40 agonist ivuxolimab. The receptor set was obtained from an adult with an advanced solid tumor such as melanoma, head and neck, liver or kidney cancer.

This clone was detected a few times. The rearrangement uses TRBV4-2 and TRBJ2-7; 8 nucleotides match TRBD2. CDR3 length: 15 amino acids. Germline V gene sequence: CDR1 LGHNA, CDR2 YNFKEQ. The J segment lost 4 bases and the V segment lost 0 bases, leaving 5 bases of the junction unmatched. The CDR3 region has the DNA TGTGCCAGCAGCCAAGAGGCTAGCGGGTCTTACGAGCAGTACTTC. It encodes CASSQEASGSYEQYF.

This clone was observed once. The chain is built from TRBV11-2 and TRBJ2-7, with 9 bases aligning to TRBD2. Trimming at V came to 5 bases and at J to 3 bases, leaving 8 bases not matched to a gene. Germline V gene lookup returns CDR1 SGHAT and CDR2 FQNNGV. The CDR3 consists of 15 residues. CDR3 DNA: TGTGCCAGCAGCCAGGCTAGCGGGGCTAGCTACGAGCAGTACTTC. Translated, it gives CASSQASGASYEQYF.

This clone has just one count. This chain joins TRBV11-2 and TRBJ2-7, with TRBD2 matching 7 bases. Germline V gives CDR1 SGHAT, CDR2 FQNNGV. J was trimmed by 6 bases and V by 3 bases; bases with no gene match: 11. The CDR3 is 15 amino acids. CDR3 in DNA: TGTGCCAGCAGCTTTAAGCGGGGCGGGACTGGCGAGCAGTACTTC. It is translated as CASSFKRGGTGEQYF.

V is TRBV4-2 and J is TRBJ1-1, with D unresolved. The CDR3 is 14 amino acids. V dropped 0 bases and J dropped 2 bases, with 7 bases sitting between them. CDR1 is LGHNA, CDR2 YNFKEQ, per germline. CDR3 sequence reads: CASSQEEYNTEAFF. In nucleotides, the CDR3 is TGTGCCAGCAGCCAAGAGGAATATAACACTGAAGCTTTCTTT.

The chain uses TRBV6-5 and TRBJ1-4; D is uncertain. This CDR3 is 14 amino acids long. V was trimmed by 6 bases and J by 0 bases, leaving 8 bases between them. Germline CDR1 and CDR2: MNHEY and SVGAGI. CDR3 amino acids: CASRISATNEKLFF. DNA of the CDR3: TGTGCCAGCAGGATAAGTGCAACTAATGAAAAACTGTTTTTT.

Comment on this clone: Relative to the germline gene, one junction end is altered; a read error may explain this. The genes are TRBV5-1 and TRBJ2-2; no clear D gene. Germline V gives CDR1 SGHRS, CDR2 YFSETQ. CDR3 length equals 14 residues. CDR3 DNA: TGCGCCAGCAGCTTGTGGGCGACCACCCGGGAGCTGTTTTTT. Encoded protein: CASSLWATTRELFF.

This clone was detected only a few times. The rearrangement joins TRBV2 to TRBJ1-1; possible D gene TRBD1, 6 bases. The length of the CDR3 is 13 residues. The germline V and J ends were trimmed by 0 bases and 8 bases, with 10 bases remaining between them. In germline, CDR1 is SNHLY, CDR2 FYNNEI. The CDR3, as DNA: TGTGCCAGCAGTGAAGCGGACAGAGACGAAGCTTTCTTT. Translating gives CASSEADRDEAFF.

The chain carries TRBV2 and TRBJ1-2; 10 nucleotides align to TRBD1. V lost 6 bases to trimming and J lost 14 bases; unmatched junction nucleotides: 12. The CDR3 spans 13 residues. Germline V lookup: CDR1 SNHLY, CDR2 FYNNEI. CDR3 nucleotides: TGTGCCAGCAGCCGAACCGGGACAGGGGTGGATACCTTC. Translation: CASSRTGTGVDTF.

This clone came up once. This rearrangement joins TRBV30 to TRBJ1-2; no reliable D call. Deletions cut 0 bases from V and 8 bases from J, with 13 bases between. The V gene's germline CDR1 is GTSNPN and CDR2 SVGIG (reference sequence). The CDR3 sequence is 13 residues long. In DNA form, the CDR3 reads TGTGCCTGGAGTGTGTGGCAGATTGACGGCTACACCTTC. This gives the protein CAWSVWQIDGYTF.

The rearrangement links TRBV30 to TRBJ1-6; the D is unclear. V lost 8 bases and J lost 8, with 16 bases in between. Germline assignment: CDR1 GTSNPN and CDR2 SVGIG (reference sequence). CDR3 length: 13 residues. The CDR3 bases are TGTGCCAGCAAGGGAGGCGGGTATTCACCCCTCCACTTT. This codes for CASKGGGYSPLHF.

The V call is TRBV6-6, the J call TRBJ2-1, with 8 bases that match TRBD2. Germline V gene data show CDR1 as MNHNY and CDR2 as SVGAGI (reference sequence). V was clipped by 1 base and J by 7 bases; unmatched bases: 3. The CDR3 is 14 residues long. The CDR3 sequence is CASSYFGGRNEQFF. As DNA, the CDR3 is TGTGCCAGCAGTTACTTTGGCGGGAGGAATGAGCAGTTCTTC.

This chain joins TRBV6-6 and TRBJ1-2, with D hard to call. Germline V lookup: CDR1 MNHNY, CDR2 SVGAGI (reference sequence). Trimming removed 8 bases from V and 7 bases from J, with 20 bases in between. The CDR3 is 14 amino acids. CDR3 nucleotide sequence: TGTGCCAGCGCTTTGCGGAGGGCTATCTTTGGCTACACCTTC. It is translated as CASALRRAIFGYTF.

The DNA of the CDR3 is TGCGCCAGCAGTCAATCGGGACAGGGCGAGACCCAGTACTTC. Translation: CASSQSGQGETQYF. This chain connects TRBV5-1 to TRBJ2-5; 9 bases agree with TRBD1. V lost 5 bases, J lost 5 bases, and 7 bases stayed unmatched. The CDR3 is 14 amino acids. Germline CDR1 is SGHRS and CDR2 is YFSETQ.